This T cell receptor (beta chain) was identified during a study of Ad26.COV2.S vaccination and SARS-CoV-2 variants. V lost 2 bases and J lost 0, with 7 bases in between. Germline assignment: CDR1 ENHRY and CDR2 SYGVKD. The CDR3 is 14 amino acids. The treatment denotes: some 19 received Ad26.COV2.S at low or high dose, single or two shots; a few received placebo; per-sample allocation not given. It was on day 63 after the first vaccine or placebo injection that samples were taken. Generated by immunoSEQ multiplex PCR, the TCRdb table keeps only in-frame clones and is missing some. The sample carries fewer than 900,000 clones, around 92% recorded once.

The material was peripheral blood, obtained in a trial of Ad26.COV2.S vaccine versus placebo. The chain carries TRBV10-3 and TRBJ1-2; the D gene is possibly TRBD1 (5 bases). This sequence originates from a person between 18 and 65 years old who received the Ad26.COV2.S COVID-19 vaccine or a placebo. CDR3 residues: CAISEGASNYGYTF. CDR3 coding DNA: TGTGCCATCAGTGAGGGGGCTTCTAACTATGGCTACACCTTC.